These 9 T cell receptor beta chains originate from one sample sequenced in a study of shared clonotypes between healthy human individuals (dated by TCRdb to the early 2020s). The library was generated by the immunoSEQ multiplex PCR assay. TCRdb obtained this table from immuneACCESS and retained in-frame rearrangements with V and J assigned. These tables miss some clones; where compared with another copy, unresolved V genes account for less than half of the shortfall, and the remainder is unexplained. Counted in this sample were approximately 1,000,000 clones; roughly 80% of them appeared once. The ten largest make up roughly 0.9% of the sample. Sequences were obtained from memory CD4+ T cells from PBMCs. The cell subset or site label for this specimen denotes: CD45RA-negative fraction. The receptors were sampled from a man aged 18 to 30 in good health. Some clones in this sample may be carry-over from other donors' samples.

At least ten counts were recorded for this clone. Other DNA sequences within the sample encode an identical CDR3. The chain uses TRBV11-2 and TRBJ2-7, with D possibly TRBD2 on 6 matching bases. The CDR3 covers 13 residues. The germline CDR1 and CDR2 sequences are SGHAT and FQNNGV. Trimming removed 2 bases from V and 6 bases from J, with 11 bases in between. The CDR3 DNA sequence: TGTGCCAGCAGCTTATTGGCCGGGGGCGAGCAGTACTTC. Translated, it gives CASSLLAGGEQYF.

The chain links TRBV7-7 to TRBJ2-1, with D uncertain. This CDR3 is built from 13 residues. V lost 3 bases, J lost 10 bases, and 13 bases lay in between. CDR1 and CDR2 from the germline V gene are SSHAT and FNYEAQ (reference sequence). For the CDR3, the DNA is TGTGCCAGCAGCTTTATCGAGCAAGAGGAGCAGTTCTTC. Protein sequence: CASSFIEQEEQFF. Filled out from reference TRBV7-7 and TRBJ2-1, the complete variable domain reads GAGVSQSPRYKVTKRGQDVTLRCDPISSHATLYWYQQALGQGPEFLTYFNYEAQPDKSGLPSDRFSAERPEGSISTLTIQRTEQRDSAMYRCASSFIEQEEQFFGPGTRLTVL.

This chain uses TRBV11-2 with TRBJ1-4; D uncertain. CDR1 is SGHAT and CDR2 is FQNNGV in the germline V gene. This CDR3 comprises 15 residues. The ends were cut back, 4 bases at V and 0 bases at J, with 9 bases in the middle. In nucleotides, the CDR3 is TGTGCCAGCAGCTCCGTAATTGCAACTAATGAAAAACTGTTTTTT. Translated, it gives CASSSVIATNEKLFF. The whole variable domain, filled in from reference TRBV11-2 and TRBJ1-4, reads EAGVAQSPRYKIIEKRQSVAFWCNPISGHATLYWYQQILGQGPKLLIQFQNNGVVDDSQLPKDRFSAERLKGVDSTLKIQPAKLEDSAVYLCASSSVIATNEKLFFGSGTQLSVL.

This clone was recorded at least ten times. This rearrangement joins TRBV28 to TRBJ2-1; 13 bases match TRBD2. Germline assignment: CDR1 MDHEN and CDR2 SYDVKM. After removal of 3 bases from V and 5 bases from J, the junction contained 7 bases not matched to a gene. This CDR3 spans 17 amino acids. CDR3 loop: CASSLRSGLAGDNEQFF. CDR3 sequence (DNA): TGTGCCAGCAGTTTGAGGTCCGGACTAGCGGGAGACAATGAGCAGTTCTTC.

This clone is a singleton in its sample. CDR3 sequence reads: CASSSRLAGGIQTQYF. In DNA, the CDR3 is TGTGCCAGCAGCTCCCGACTAGCGGGAGGGATACAGACCCAGTACTTC. The chain couples TRBV5-4 to TRBJ2-5, with 14 bases identical to TRBD2. This CDR3 has 16 residues. V trimming: 3 bases; J trimming: 6 bases; junction bases outside the gene matches: 7. Germline CDR1 SGHNT, CDR2 YYREEE (reference sequence). Full variable domain (rest looked up from reference TRBV5-4 and TRBJ2-5): ETGVTQSPTHLIKTRGQQVTLRCSSQSGHNTVSWYQQALGQGPQFIFQYYREEENGRGNFPPRFSGLQFPNYSSELNVNALELDDSALYLCASSSRLAGGIQTQYFGPGTRLLVL.

The V gene is TRBV2, the J gene TRBJ2-5, with 11 bases matching TRBD2. Germline CDR1 reads SNHLY; CDR2 reads FYNNEI. Germline trimming cut 4 bases from V and 5 bases from J; bases unmatched to any gene: 12. This CDR3 spans 17 amino acids. The CDR3 sequence is CASSVEASGRRGETQYF. For the CDR3, the DNA is TGTGCCAGCAGTGTCGAGGCTAGCGGGAGGAGGGGGGAGACCCAGTACTTC.

J is TRBJ2-7 and V is TRBV13, with 10 bases that match TRBD2. Trimming removed 5 bases from V and 3 bases from J; junction bases left unmatched: 4. The CDR3 spans 14 residues. Per germline, CDR1 PRHDT and CDR2 FYEKMQ (reference sequence). The CDR3 DNA reads TGTGCCAGCAGCCTGAGCGGGAGGGTCTACGAGCAGTACTTC. Encoded protein: CASSLSGRVYEQYF.

The rearrangement links TRBV9 to TRBJ2-3; the match to TRBD2 covers 9 bases. The CDR3 contains 17 residues. V was pared by 2 bases and J by 3 bases, with 10 bases of the junction left unmatched. CDR1 SGDLS and CDR2 YYNGEE come from the germline V gene. The CDR3 nucleotides read TGTGCCAGCAGCGTCTCTCTAGCGGGAAGGGGTACAGATACGCAGTATTTT. Translation: CASSVSLAGRGTDTQYF.

The chain links TRBV6-6 to TRBJ1-5; a weak D match, TRBD1 (5 bases). Trimming shortened V by 6 bases and J by 2 bases, and 17 bases separated the two germline ends. The CDR3 totals 16 residues. The V gene's germline CDR1 is MNHNY and CDR2 SVGAGI (reference sequence). The DNA for the CDR3 is TGTGCCAGCAGCCCCCTCGGGACGTCCGGCAATCAGCCCCAGCATTTT. Amino acid sequence: CASSPLGTSGNQPQHF.